The present TCR beta chain was sequenced within a study of T cell changes during pregnancy in multiple sclerosis. The V gene's germline CDR1 is SQVTM and CDR2 ANQGSEA. The CDR3 covers 13 residues. J was trimmed by 4 bases and V by 4 bases; bases with no gene match: 4. Profiled with immunoSEQ multiplex PCR; TCRdb holds only in-frame clones, not every one. Counted here are fewer than 140,000 clones, roughly 89% occurring once; the ten biggest clones make up roughly 1.6%. The chain has TRBV29-1 and TRBJ2-1; 7 bases match TRBD2. The TCR comes from a female donor with multiple sclerosis, enrolled in a pregnancy study. The material was peripheral blood, obtained before pregnancy. The CDR3 is CSVVPSGYNEQFF. CDR3 sequence (DNA): TGCAGCGTTGTACCTAGCGGATACAATGAGCAGTTCTTC.